Following are 8 T cell receptor beta chains from one sample sequenced in a study of blood T cell repertoires in COVID-19 (dated by TCRdb to 2020 to 2022). Library preparation used the immunoSEQ multiplex PCR assay. Entries here come from immuneACCESS through TCRdb and include only in-frame sequences with V and J called. Some clones fail to appear in such tables; in the studies checked, an unresolved V gene covers under half of the shortfall, and the cause of the remainder is unknown. The sample table shows 130,000 to 150,000 clones, and roughly 80% are seen once. The ten top clones hold roughly two fifths of the sample. The sequencing input was peripheral blood. The receptors stem from a human donor in a cohort sampled during active COVID-19.

This sequence joins TRBV11-2 and TRBJ2-1, with 8 nucleotides matching TRBD2. Germline V lookup: CDR1 SGHAT, CDR2 FQNNGV. CDR3 length: 15 residues. J was trimmed by 7 bases and V by 2 bases; bases with no gene match: 7. The chain's CDR3 is CASSLHSERGNEQFF. The CDR3 DNA is TGTGCCAGCAGCTTACATAGCGAGCGGGGGAATGAGCAGTTCTTC.

The chain joins TRBV5-1 to TRBJ1-6; weak D call: TRBD1 (6 bases). The ends were cut back, 5 bases at V and 5 bases at J, with 11 bases in the middle. Germline values: CDR1 SGHRS, CDR2 YFSETQ. The CDR3 loop spans 14 amino acids. The CDR3 DNA reads as TGCGCCAGCAGTGGGGGCGCTGATAATTCACCCCTCCACTTT. It is translated as CASSGGADNSPLHF.

This clone was counted a few times. This chain's CDR3 is CASSPDRGTQGYTF. The CDR3 bases are TGTGCCAGCAGTCCGGACAGGGGCACCCAAGGCTACACCTTC. V is TRBV6-5 and J is TRBJ1-2, with 9 bases matching TRBD1. In germline, CDR1 is MNHEY, CDR2 SVGAGI. The CDR3 totals 14 residues. V lost 5 bases, J lost 8 bases, and 9 bases stayed unmatched.

The J gene is TRBJ1-2, the V gene TRBV6-4; 7 bases are a match to TRBD1. This CDR3 has 13 amino acids. CDR1 and CDR2 (germline): MRHNA, SNTAGT. J gave up 8 bases and V 9 bases, and 12 bases lay outside the gene matches. The CDR3 protein is CASRGPGSGGYTF. The CDR3 nucleotides are TGTGCCAGTAGGGGGCCCGGATCGGGAGGCTACACCTTC.

V usage is TRBV11-2 and J usage is TRBJ2-1; the match to TRBD2 covers 8 bases. The V segment lost 6 bases and the J segment 7 bases; nucleotides outside the gene matches: 14. This CDR3 spans 16 amino acids. CDR1 SGHAT and CDR2 FQNNGV come from the germline V gene. CDR3 coding DNA: TGTGCCAGCAGGCGGCCGGGAACGGGAGGGATAAATGAGCAGTTCTTC. The encoded protein is CASRRPGTGGINEQFF.

J is TRBJ1-2 and V is TRBV9; no firm D call. V lost 3 bases to trimming and J lost 4 bases, with 22 bases between them. This CDR3 is 17 amino acids long. Germline values: CDR1 SGDLS, CDR2 YYNGEE. CDR3 loop: CASSAQSGHGRGYGYTF. The CDR3 DNA is TGTGCCAGCAGCGCTCAATCCGGGCACGGGAGAGGCTATGGCTACACCTTC.

This rearrangement joins TRBV30 to TRBJ1-4; the D is unclear. V lost 2 bases and J lost 7, with 14 bases in between. CDR1 and CDR2 from the germline V gene are GTSNPN and SVGIG (reference sequence). The CDR3 is 14 residues long. The CDR3 spells CAWSRESRSEKLFF. Here the CDR3 DNA reads TGTGCCTGGAGTAGAGAGTCCCGTAGTGAAAAACTGTTTTTT. The whole variable domain, filled in from reference TRBV30 and TRBJ1-4, reads SQTIHQWPATLVQPVGSPLSLECTVEGTSNPNLYWYRQAAGRGLQLLFYSVGIGQISSEVPQNLSASRPQDRQFILSSKKLLLSDSGFYLCAWSRESRSEKLFFGSGTQLSVL.

V and J are TRBV3-1 (or the pseudogene TRBV3-2) and TRBJ2-3; 8 bases map to TRBD1. The trim removed 0 bases at V and 6 bases at J, leaving 14 bases unmatched. Germline CDR1 reads LGHDT; CDR2 reads YNNKEL (reference sequence). The CDR3 has 18 amino acids. The CDR3 DNA sequence: TGTGCCAGCAGCCAAGATCTGCTGGCAGGGGGCGGAGGGGATACGCAGTATTTT. It specifies CASSQDLLAGGGGDTQYF.